The clone carrying this TCR beta chain came up a few times. Antigen specificity is unknown. This sample is drawn from a study of beta chain features in type 1 diabetes. General observations from the study: A greater similarity of naive, central memory and Treg TCRB repertoires was seen among patients than among healthy donors. Shortening that was moderate but significant affected the TCRB CDR3s of Type 1 diabetes patients in all four CD4+ subsets.

The entirety of the isolated RNA underwent reverse transcription, so expressed TCRB transcripts were sequenced. Sequencing of naive, central memory and regulatory T cell samples gave an average of around 4 million reads. Sequencing used immunoSEQ multiplex PCR; TCRdb keeps in-frame clones, though not all of them. In the table there are 300,000 to 450,000 clones, around an eighth of which are singletons. CDR3 length equals 20 residues. The V gene end was trimmed by 1 base and the J gene end by 0 bases; junction bases not matched to a gene: 10. Germline V gene lookup returns CDR1 MDHEN and CDR2 SYDVKM. Sorting based on CD45RO/CCR7/CD25/CD127/CD95/CD27 separated CD4+ naive, central memory, regulatory and stem cell-like memory cells.

The chain uses TRBV28 and TRBJ2-1; the match to TRBD2 covers 12 bases. This sequence originates from a woman in her late teens or twenties with type 1 diabetes. The sequencing sample was made of naive CD4+ T cells from blood. The CDR3 nucleotides are TGTGCCAGCAGTTTATTGGGACTAGCGGGTCGTCAGGGCTCCTACAATGAGCAGTTCTTC. Its protein is CASSLLGLAGRQGSYNEQFF.